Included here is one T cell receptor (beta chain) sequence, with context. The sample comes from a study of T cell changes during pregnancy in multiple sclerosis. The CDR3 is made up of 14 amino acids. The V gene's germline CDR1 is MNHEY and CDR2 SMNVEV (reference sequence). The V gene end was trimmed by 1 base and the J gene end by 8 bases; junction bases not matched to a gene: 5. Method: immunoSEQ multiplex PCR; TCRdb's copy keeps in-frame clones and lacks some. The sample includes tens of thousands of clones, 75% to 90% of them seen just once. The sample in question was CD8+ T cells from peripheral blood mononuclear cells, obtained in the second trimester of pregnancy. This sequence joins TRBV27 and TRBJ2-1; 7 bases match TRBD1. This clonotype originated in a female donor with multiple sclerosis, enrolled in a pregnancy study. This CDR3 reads CASSLWTGSDEQFF. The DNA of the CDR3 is TGTGCCAGCAGTTTATGGACAGGCTCCGATGAGCAGTTCTTC.